One and the same sample provided the 11 T cell receptor beta chains below, sequenced in a study of OX40 agonist ivuxolimab in advanced cancers. Measured with immunoSEQ multiplex PCR; TCRdb has only the in-frame clones, and not every one. The sample contains about 45,000 clones, around four fifths of which appear only once. The sequencing used CD4+ or CD8+ T cells sorted from blood, collected in a trial of the OX40 agonist ivuxolimab. The receptors were sampled from an adult with an advanced solid tumor such as melanoma, head and neck, liver or kidney cancer.

The V and J genes are TRBV11-2 and TRBJ2-3; 10 nucleotides match TRBD2. CDR3 length: 16 residues. Per germline, CDR1 SGHAT and CDR2 FQNNGV. J gave up 5 bases and V 1 base, and 6 bases lay outside the gene matches. Here the CDR3 DNA reads TGTGCCAGCAGCTTAGTTAGCGGGGGGCTAAGAGATACGCAGTATTTT. Translated, it gives CASSLVSGGLRDTQYF.

This clone appeared once. The V gene is TRBV5-5, the J gene TRBJ1-1, with D possibly matching TRBD1 (5 bases). CDR1 is SGHKS, CDR2 YYEKEE, per germline (reference sequence). This CDR3 is built from 14 residues. V lost 1 base, J lost 4 bases, and 11 bases lay in between. The CDR3 loop reads CASSLWSGGTEAFF. CDR3 bases: TGTGCCAGCAGCTTGTGGTCCGGGGGCACTGAAGCTTTCTTT.

This clone has a single count. The chain combines TRBV5-5 with TRBJ2-7; the D gene is possibly TRBD1 (7 bases). Germline CDR1 and CDR2: SGHKS and YYEKEE (reference sequence). Trimming left V 9 bases short and J 6 bases short, with 28 bases between. CDR3 size: 16 residues. As DNA, the CDR3 is TGTGCCACAGCCCCCCCCGGAGGGGGCGGAAGGGCCGAGCAGTACTTC. Translating gives CATAPPGGGGRAEQYF.

The chain's CDR3 is CASSQDGFNQPQHF. As DNA, the CDR3 is TGCGCCAGCAGCCAAGATGGTTTCAATCAGCCCCAGCATTTT. This rearrangement joins TRBV4-1 to TRBJ1-5, with unresolved D. Deletions cut 0 bases from V and 3 bases from J, with 6 bases between. Per germline, CDR1 MGHRA and CDR2 YSYEKL. The CDR3 covers 14 residues.

This sequence joins TRBV7-6 and TRBJ2-2; 8 bases agree with TRBD1. The CDR3 has 15 amino acids. The germline gives CDR1 SGHVS, CDR2 FNYEAQ. With 4 bases clipped from V and 3 bases from J, the junction kept 4 bases outside the gene matches. The CDR3 region is CASSSDRGYTGELFF. The DNA for the CDR3 is TGTGCCAGCAGCTCAGACAGGGGCTACACCGGGGAGCTGTTTTTT.

The CDR3 DNA reads as TGCGCCAGCAGCCAAGCCCAGAACACTGAAGCTTTCTTT. This codes for CASSQAQNTEAFF. The chain recombines TRBV4-1 with TRBJ1-1; no clear D. V lost 1 base to trimming and J lost 1 base, with 4 bases between them. This CDR3 region has 13 residues. Germline V gene data show CDR1 as MGHRA and CDR2 as YSYEKL.

V gene TRBV5-6 combines with J gene TRBJ2-7, with 16 nucleotides matching TRBD2. With 2 bases clipped from V and 5 bases from J, the junction kept 4 bases outside the gene matches. CDR3 length: 16 amino acids. Germline V CDR1 and CDR2: SGHDT, YYEEEE. CDR3 sequence (DNA): TGTGCCAGCAGCTTCGGGACTAGCGGGAGGGCCCACGAGCAGTACTTC. Its translation is CASSFGTSGRAHEQYF.

CDR3 region: CASSLSFLAGGSEQFF. Written as DNA, the CDR3 is TGTGCCAGCAGTTTATCTTTTCTAGCGGGAGGGTCGGAGCAGTTCTTC. The rearrangement uses TRBV27 and TRBJ2-1, with 12 bases matching TRBD2. Unmatched junction bases numbered 7, after V lost 0 bases and J lost 10 bases. This CDR3 comprises 16 residues. Per the germline V gene, CDR1 is MNHEY and CDR2 is SMNVEV (reference sequence).

The chain has TRBV7-2 and TRBJ1-5; tentatively, D is TRBD1 (6 bases). Per the germline V gene, CDR1 is SGHTA and CDR2 is FQGNSA. The CDR3 sequence is 18 residues long. Trimming shortened V by 1 base and J by 4 bases, and 20 bases separated the two germline ends. CDR3 protein: CASSLDLVSRGHNQPQHF. The CDR3 DNA sequence: TGTGCCAGCAGCTTAGATCTGGTAAGCAGGGGACATAATCAGCCCCAGCATTTT.

On this clone: Within the sample, other DNA sequences also encode this same CDR3. V gene TRBV4-1 combines with J gene TRBJ2-7; 8 nucleotides align to TRBD1. J gave up 7 bases and V 4 bases, and 15 bases lay outside the gene matches. Germline-derived CDR1 and CDR2 are MGHRA and YSYEKL. There are 16 residues in the CDR3. The CDR3 coding sequence is TGCGCCAGCAGCCCTTTGGGGCAGGGGGCGCCCCTGGAGCAGTACTTC. Residues: CASSPLGQGAPLEQYF.

As for this clone: Other DNA sequences from this sample encode an identical CDR3 as well. The rearrangement links TRBV7-9 to TRBJ1-1; D gene uncertain. Germline V gene data show CDR1 as SEHNR and CDR2 as FQNEAQ (reference sequence). The CDR3 extends over 14 amino acids. V was clipped by 5 bases and J by 0 bases, with 10 bases between them. Here the CDR3 DNA reads TGTGCCAGCAGCCTCGGCGGCATGAACACTGAAGCTTTCTTT. Its translation is CASSLGGMNTEAFF.